This TCR beta chain was found in a study of OX40 agonist ivuxolimab in advanced cancers. Whole-study context: Three individuals attained partial responses, comprising one hepatocellular carcinoma case and two cutaneous melanoma cases.

The sample holds one count of this clone. Generated by immunoSEQ multiplex PCR, the TCRdb table keeps only in-frame clones and is missing some. The table lists roughly 75,000 clones, approximately 90% of them singletons. In germline, CDR1 is DFQATT, CDR2 SNEGSKA (reference sequence). This CDR3 has 11 residues. The V end lost 3 bases, the J end lost 6 bases, and 8 bases lay between the germline ends. Blood sampling was done at baseline, cycle 4 day 1, and cycle 7 day 1. The J gene is TRBJ1-2, the V gene TRBV20-1; no clear D. The specimen comprised CD4+ or CD8+ T cells sorted from blood, sampled in a trial of the OX40 agonist ivuxolimab. The TCR comes from an adult with an advanced solid tumor such as melanoma, head and neck, liver or kidney cancer. This chain's CDR3 is CSASPGDGYTF. As DNA, the CDR3 is TGCAGTGCTAGCCCTGGGGATGGCTACACCTTC.